The text below deals with one T cell receptor (beta chain). These data originate in a study of T cell changes during pregnancy in multiple sclerosis. Unmatched junction bases numbered 3, after V lost 1 base and J lost 2 bases. Germline loops: CDR1 SGHDN, CDR2 FVKESK. CDR3 length: 15 amino acids. TCRdb's table, derived via immunoSEQ multiplex PCR, lists solely in-frame clones and lacks some. Here the sample spans some 60,000 clones, 75% to 95% being singletons. The starting material was peripheral blood, obtained before pregnancy. This TCR derives from a female donor with multiple sclerosis, enrolled in a pregnancy study. V usage is TRBV14 and J usage is TRBJ2-5; 8 bases fit TRBD2. CDR3 loop: CASSQVGLGQETQYF. Here the CDR3 DNA reads TGTGCCAGCAGCCAAGTGGGACTAGGGCAAGAGACCCAGTACTTC.